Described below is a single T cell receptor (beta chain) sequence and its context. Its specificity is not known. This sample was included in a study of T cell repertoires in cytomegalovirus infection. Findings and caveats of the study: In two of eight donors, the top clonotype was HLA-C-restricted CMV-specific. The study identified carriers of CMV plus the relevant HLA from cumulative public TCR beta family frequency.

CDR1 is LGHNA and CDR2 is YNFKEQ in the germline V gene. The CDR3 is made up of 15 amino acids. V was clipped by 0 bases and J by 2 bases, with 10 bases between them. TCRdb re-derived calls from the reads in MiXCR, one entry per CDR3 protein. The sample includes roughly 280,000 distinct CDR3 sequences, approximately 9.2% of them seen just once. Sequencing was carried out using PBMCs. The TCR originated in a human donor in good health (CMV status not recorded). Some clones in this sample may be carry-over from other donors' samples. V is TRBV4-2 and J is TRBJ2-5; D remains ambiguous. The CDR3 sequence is CASSQDPLGQETQYF. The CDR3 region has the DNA TGTGCCAGCAGCCAAGACCCTCTAGGTCAAGAGACCCAGTACTTC.